This T cell receptor (beta chain) was sequenced in a study of Ad26.COV2.S vaccination and SARS-CoV-2 variants. Study-level findings and limits: Analytic work on TCR breadth and depth might have understated the full extent of total T cell responses. Reported findings describe substantial breadth in spike-specific CD8+ and CD4+ T cell responses following vaccination.

Described treatment: roughly 19 received Ad26.COV2.S at low or high dose, single or two shots; about five received placebo; per-sample allocation not given. Samples were taken on day 63 after the first vaccine or placebo injection. Adults aged 18-55 years in Boston included the donor. Worth noting for this clone: Its specificity is unknown.

V was clipped by 1 base and J by 0 bases; unmatched bases: 5. This CDR3 is 18 amino acids long. The V gene's germline CDR1 is SGHVS and CDR2 FNYEAQ. The table came from immunoSEQ multiplex PCR; TCRdb's copy has only in-frame clones and leaves some out. This sample has more than 350,000 clones, with 80% to 95% found just once. The sample here was peripheral blood, taken in a trial of Ad26.COV2.S vaccine versus placebo. The chain combines TRBV7-6 with TRBJ2-2, with 10 bases fitting TRBD2. This receptor was taken from a person between 18 and 65 years old who received the Ad26.COV2.S COVID-19 vaccine or a placebo. CDR3 sequence: CASSLGLAGATNTGELFF. The CDR3 coding sequence is TGTGCCAGCAGCTTAGGCCTAGCGGGAGCCACGAACACCGGGGAGCTGTTTTTT.